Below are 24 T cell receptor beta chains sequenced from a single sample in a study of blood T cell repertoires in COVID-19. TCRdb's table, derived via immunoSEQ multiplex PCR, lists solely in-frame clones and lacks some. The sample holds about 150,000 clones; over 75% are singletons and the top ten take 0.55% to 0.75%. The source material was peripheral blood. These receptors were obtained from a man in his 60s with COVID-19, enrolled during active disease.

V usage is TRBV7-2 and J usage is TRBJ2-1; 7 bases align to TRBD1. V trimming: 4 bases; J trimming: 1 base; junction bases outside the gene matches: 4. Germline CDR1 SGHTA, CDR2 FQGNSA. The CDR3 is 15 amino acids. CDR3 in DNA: TGTGCCAGCAGCTGGGACAGTACTTCCTACAATGAGCAGTTCTTC. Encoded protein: CASSWDSTSYNEQFF. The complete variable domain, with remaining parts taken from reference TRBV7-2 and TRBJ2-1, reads GAGVSQSPSNKVTEKGKDVELRCDPISGHTALYWYRQSLGQGLEFLIYFQGNSAPDKSGLPSDRFSAERTGGSVSTLTIQRTQQEDSAVYLCASSWDSTSYNEQFFGPGTRLTVL.

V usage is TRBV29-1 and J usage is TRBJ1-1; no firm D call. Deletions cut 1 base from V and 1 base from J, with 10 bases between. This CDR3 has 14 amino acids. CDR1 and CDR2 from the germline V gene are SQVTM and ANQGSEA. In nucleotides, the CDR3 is TGCAGCGTTGAAGCCGAGACACGGAACACTGAAGCTTTCTTT. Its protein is CSVEAETRNTEAFF.

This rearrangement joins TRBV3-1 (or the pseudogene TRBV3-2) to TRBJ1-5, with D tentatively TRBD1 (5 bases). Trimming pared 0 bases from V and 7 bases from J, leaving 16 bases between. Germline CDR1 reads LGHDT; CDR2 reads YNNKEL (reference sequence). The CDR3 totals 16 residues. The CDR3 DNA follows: TGTGCCAGCAGCCAAGATGGGTATCAGGGTAGACAGCCCCAGCATTTT. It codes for CASSQDGYQGRQPQHF.

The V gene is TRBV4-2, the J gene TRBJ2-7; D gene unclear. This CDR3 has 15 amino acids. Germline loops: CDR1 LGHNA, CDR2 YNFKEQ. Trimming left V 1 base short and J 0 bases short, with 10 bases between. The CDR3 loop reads CASSQVLLSSYEQYF. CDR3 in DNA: TGTGCCAGCAGCCAAGTCCTCCTAAGCTCCTACGAGCAGTACTTC.

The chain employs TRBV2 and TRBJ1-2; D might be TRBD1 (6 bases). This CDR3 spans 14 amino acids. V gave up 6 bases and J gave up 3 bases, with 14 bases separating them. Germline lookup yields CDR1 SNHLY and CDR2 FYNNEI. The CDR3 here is CASRTTDSYYGYTF. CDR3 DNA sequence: TGTGCCAGCAGGACCACGGACAGCTACTATGGCTACACCTTC.

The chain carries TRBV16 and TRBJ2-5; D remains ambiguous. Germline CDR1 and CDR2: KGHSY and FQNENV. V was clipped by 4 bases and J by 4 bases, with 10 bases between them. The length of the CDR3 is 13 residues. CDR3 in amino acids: CASSRPGSETQYF. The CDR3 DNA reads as TGTGCCAGCAGCCGGCCAGGTTCAGAGACCCAGTACTTC.

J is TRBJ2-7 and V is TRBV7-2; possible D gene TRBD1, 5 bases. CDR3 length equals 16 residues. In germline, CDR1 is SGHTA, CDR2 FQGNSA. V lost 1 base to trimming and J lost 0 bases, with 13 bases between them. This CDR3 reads CASSLGATVISYEQYF. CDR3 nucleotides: TGTGCCAGCAGCTTAGGGGCGACAGTTATCTCCTACGAGCAGTACTTC.

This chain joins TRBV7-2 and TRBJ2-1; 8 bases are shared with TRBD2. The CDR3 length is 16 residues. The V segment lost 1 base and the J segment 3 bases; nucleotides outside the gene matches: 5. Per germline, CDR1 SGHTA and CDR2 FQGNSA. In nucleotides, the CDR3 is TGTGCCAGCAGCTTAGGCGGGGGGATTAGCTACAATGAGCAGTTCTTC. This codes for CASSLGGGISYNEQFF.

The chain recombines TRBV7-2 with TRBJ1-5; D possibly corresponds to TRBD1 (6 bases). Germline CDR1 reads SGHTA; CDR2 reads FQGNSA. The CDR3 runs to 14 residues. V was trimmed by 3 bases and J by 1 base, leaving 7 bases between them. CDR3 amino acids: CASSLDSSNQPQHF. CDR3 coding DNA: TGTGCCAGCAGCTTGGACAGCAGCAATCAGCCCCAGCATTTT. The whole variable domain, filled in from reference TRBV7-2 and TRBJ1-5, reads GAGVSQSPSNKVTEKGKDVELRCDPISGHTALYWYRQSLGQGLEFLIYFQGNSAPDKSGLPSDRFSAERTGGSVSTLTIQRTQQEDSAVYLCASSLDSSNQPQHFGDGTRLSIL.

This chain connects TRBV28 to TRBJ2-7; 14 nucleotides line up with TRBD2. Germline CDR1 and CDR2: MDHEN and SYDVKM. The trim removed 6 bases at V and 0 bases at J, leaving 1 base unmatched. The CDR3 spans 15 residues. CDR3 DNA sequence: TGTGCCAGCAGGGGGACTAGCGGGAGCTCCTACGAGCAGTACTTC. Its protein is CASRGTSGSSYEQYF.

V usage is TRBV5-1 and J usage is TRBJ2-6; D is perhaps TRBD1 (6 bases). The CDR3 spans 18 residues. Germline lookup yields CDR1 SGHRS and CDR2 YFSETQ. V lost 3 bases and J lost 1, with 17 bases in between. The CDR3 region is CASSSSGEPGSGANVLTF. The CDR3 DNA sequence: TGCGCCAGCAGCTCCTCAGGGGAGCCTGGTTCTGGGGCCAACGTCCTGACTTTC. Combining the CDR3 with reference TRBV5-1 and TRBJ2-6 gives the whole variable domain KAGVTQTPRYLIKTRGQQVTLSCSPISGHRSVSWYQQTPGQGLQFLFEYFSETQRNKGNFPGRFSGRQFSNSRSEMNVSTLELGDSALYLCASSSSGEPGSGANVLTFGAGSRLTVL.

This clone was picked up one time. DNA for the CDR3: TGTGCCAGCAGTCTAGATCCGGAGGTGGGCACAGATACGCAGTATTTT. This codes for CASSLDPEVGTDTQYF. This rearrangement joins TRBV5-8 to TRBJ2-3; tentative D call: TRBD2 (5 bases). The length of the CDR3 is 16 residues. Trimming shortened V by 5 bases and J by 1 base, and 17 bases separated the two germline ends. Germline assignment: CDR1 SGHTS and CDR2 YDEGEE. The full variable domain, completed using reference TRBV5-8 and TRBJ2-3, is EAGVTQSPTHLIKTRGQQATLRCSPISGHTSVYWYQQALGLGLQFLLWYDEGEERNRGNFPPRFSGRQFPNYSSELNVNALELEDSALYLCASSLDPEVGTDTQYFGPGTRLTVL.

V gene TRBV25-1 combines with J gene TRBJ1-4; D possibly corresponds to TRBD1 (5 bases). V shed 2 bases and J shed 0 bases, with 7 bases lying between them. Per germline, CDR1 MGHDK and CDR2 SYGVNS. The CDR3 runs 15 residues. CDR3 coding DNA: TGTGCCAGCAGTGAAGTGACAGCAACTAATGAAAAACTGTTTTTT. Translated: CASSEVTATNEKLFF.

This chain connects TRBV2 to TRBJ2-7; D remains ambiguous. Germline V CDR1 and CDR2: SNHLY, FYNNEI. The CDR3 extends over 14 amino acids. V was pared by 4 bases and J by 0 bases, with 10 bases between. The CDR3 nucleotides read TGTGCCAGCAGTGCCCTCGTAAACTCCTACGAGCAGTACTTC. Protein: CASSALVNSYEQYF.

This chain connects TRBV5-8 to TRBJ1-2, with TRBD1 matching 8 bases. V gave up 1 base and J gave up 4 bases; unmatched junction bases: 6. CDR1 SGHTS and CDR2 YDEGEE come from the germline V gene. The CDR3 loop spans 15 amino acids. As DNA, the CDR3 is TGTGCCAGCAGCTTGCCAGGGGGCGTAAGCTATGGCTACACCTTC. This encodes CASSLPGGVSYGYTF.

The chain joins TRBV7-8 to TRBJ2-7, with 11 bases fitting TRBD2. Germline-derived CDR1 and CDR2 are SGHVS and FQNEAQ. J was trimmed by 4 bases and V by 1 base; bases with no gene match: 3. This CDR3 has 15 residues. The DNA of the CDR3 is TGTGCCAGCAGCTTAGTACTAGCGGGAGCGTACGAGCAGTACTTC. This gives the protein CASSLVLAGAYEQYF.

The CDR3 DNA reads TGTGCCAGCAGCCTCGGACAGGGATCTTCTGGGGCCAACGTCCTGACTTTC. Translated, it gives CASSLGQGSSGANVLTF. The chain combines TRBV3-1 (or the pseudogene TRBV3-2) with TRBJ2-6, with 8 bases fitting TRBD1. Germline values: CDR1 LGHDT, CDR2 YNNKEL (reference sequence). V dropped 4 bases and J dropped 1; count of bases not matched to a gene: 6. This CDR3 is built from 17 residues.

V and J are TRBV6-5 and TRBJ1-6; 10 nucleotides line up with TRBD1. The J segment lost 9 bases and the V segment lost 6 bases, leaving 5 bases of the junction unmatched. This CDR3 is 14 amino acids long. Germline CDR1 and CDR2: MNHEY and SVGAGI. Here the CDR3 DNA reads TGTGCCAGCAGACCCGACAGGGGGCGTTCACCCCTCCACTTT. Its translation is CASRPDRGRSPLHF.

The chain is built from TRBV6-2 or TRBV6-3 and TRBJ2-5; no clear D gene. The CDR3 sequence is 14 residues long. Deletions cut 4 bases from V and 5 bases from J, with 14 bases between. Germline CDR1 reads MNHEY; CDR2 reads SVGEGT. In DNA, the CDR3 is TGTGCCAGCAGTTCGGGTTATTCAGTGGAGACCCAGTACTTC. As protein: CASSSGYSVETQYF.

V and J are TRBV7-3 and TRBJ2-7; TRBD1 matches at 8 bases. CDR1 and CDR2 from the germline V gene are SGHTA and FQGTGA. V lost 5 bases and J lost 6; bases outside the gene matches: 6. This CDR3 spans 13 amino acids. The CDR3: CASSIWTGSEQYF. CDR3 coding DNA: TGTGCCAGCAGCATCTGGACAGGGAGCGAGCAGTACTTC.

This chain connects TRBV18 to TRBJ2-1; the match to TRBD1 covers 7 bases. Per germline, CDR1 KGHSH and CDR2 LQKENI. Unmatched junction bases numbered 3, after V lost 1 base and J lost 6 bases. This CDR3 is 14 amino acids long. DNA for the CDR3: TGTGCCAGCTCACCACGTTCAGGGGGCAATGAGCAGTTCTTC. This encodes CASSPRSGGNEQFF.

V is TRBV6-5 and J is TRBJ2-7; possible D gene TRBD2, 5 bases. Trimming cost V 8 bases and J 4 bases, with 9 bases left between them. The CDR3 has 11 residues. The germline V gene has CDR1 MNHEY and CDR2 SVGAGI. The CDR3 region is CASSEGYEQYF. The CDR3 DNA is TGTGCCAGCTCCGAGGGTTACGAGCAGTACTTC.

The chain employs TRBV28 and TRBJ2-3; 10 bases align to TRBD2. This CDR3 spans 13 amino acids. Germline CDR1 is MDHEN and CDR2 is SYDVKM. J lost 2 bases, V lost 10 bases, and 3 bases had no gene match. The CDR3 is CAILAGYTDTQYF. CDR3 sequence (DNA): TGTGCCATACTAGCGGGGTACACAGATACGCAGTATTTT.

The DNA for the CDR3 is TGTGCCAGCAGAACCGGGGTGTGGGAGACCCAGTACTTC. Amino acid sequence: CASRTGVWETQYF. This chain joins TRBV7-8 and TRBJ2-5, with a possible D match to TRBD2 (5 bases). The ends were cut back, 6 bases at V and 5 bases at J, with 13 bases in the middle. CDR1 and CDR2 from the germline V gene are SGHVS and FQNEAQ. CDR3 length: 13 amino acids.